These T cell receptor beta chains were read from a single sample in a study of T-cell reconstitution after alpha-beta-depleted transplantation in children. MiXCR, run by TCRdb on the PCR reads, gives a single entry per CDR3 protein. There are approximately 650,000 distinct CDR3 sequences in the sample; about 12% occur only once, and 0.65% to 0.9% lies in the top ten. The material was PBMCs, obtained before TCRalphabeta/CD19-depleted stem cell transplant. These receptors were collected from a girl aged 2-10 years with congenital amegakaryocytic thrombocytopenia, due to receive a stem cell transplant. CDR3s include the opening cysteine and the closing phenylalanine or tryptophan. A D gene is named only where the DNA matches it firmly. Expanded clones are given a class, and other clones once, few, many or no size at all.

CDR3aa: CASSQGSGAYF; CDR3nt: TGTGCCAGCAGTCAAGGTAGCGGGGCATACTTC; j_gene: TRBJ2-7; d_gene: TRBD2; v_gene: TRBV2; abundance: few
CDR3aa: CASSLGAQADTQYF; CDR3nt: TGTGCCAGCAGCTTAGGGGCCCAGGCAGATACGCAGTATTTT; j_gene: TRBJ2-3; d_gene: -; v_gene: TRBV7-8; abundance: -
CDR3aa: CASCLDLWTGGETGELFF; CDR3nt: TGTGCCAGCTGTTTAGATTTATGGACAGGGGGCGAGACCGGGGAGCTGTTTTTT; j_gene: TRBJ2-2; d_gene: TRBD1; v_gene: TRBV3-1; abundance: -
CDR3aa: CASIGGWQFF; CDR3nt: TGTGCCAGCATTGGGGGTTGGCAGTTCTTC; j_gene: TRBJ2-1; d_gene: -; v_gene: TRBV2; abundance: -
CDR3aa: CASRATGSWRSGELFF; CDR3nt: TGCGCCAGCAGGGCGACAGGGTCGTGGAGGTCCGGGGAGCTGTTTTTT; j_gene: TRBJ2-2; d_gene: TRBD1; v_gene: TRBV5-1; abundance: -
CDR3aa: CSAETAGGPRDTQYF; CDR3nt: TGCAGTGCCGAAACAGCGGGAGGGCCGCGAGATACGCAGTATTTT; j_gene: TRBJ2-3; d_gene: TRBD2; v_gene: TRBV20-1; abundance: many
CDR3aa: CASSLAPGGRQEQYF; CDR3nt: TGTGCCAGCAGTTTAGCCCCGGGAGGAAGGCAGGAGCAGTACTTC; j_gene: TRBJ2-7; d_gene: TRBD2; v_gene: TRBV12-3/TRBV12-4; abundance: -
CDR3aa: CASSLLWEPSIYGYTF; CDR3nt: TGTGCCAGCAGCTTGCTCTGGGAGCCAAGTATCTATGGCTACACCTTC; j_gene: TRBJ1-2; d_gene: -; v_gene: TRBV5-5; abundance: few
CDR3aa: CASSLGGVPDEQFF; CDR3nt: TGTGCCAGCAGCTTAGGTGGGGTTCCCGATGAGCAGTTCTTC; j_gene: TRBJ2-1; d_gene: -; v_gene: TRBV7-6; abundance: many
CDR3aa: CASRPTSDWGNEQYF; CDR3nt: TGTGCCAGCAGACCTACTAGCGACTGGGGGAACGAGCAGTACTTC; j_gene: TRBJ2-7; d_gene: TRBD2; v_gene: TRBV27; abundance: many
CDR3aa: CASRSSGAGFTDTQYF; CDR3nt: TGTGCCAGCAGGTCTTCGGGAGCGGGATTCACAGATACGCAGTATTTT; j_gene: TRBJ2-3; d_gene: TRBD2; v_gene: TRBV12-3/TRBV12-4; abundance: many
CDR3aa: CASSSGGFPEAFF; CDR3nt: TGCGCCAGCAGCTCAGGGGGATTCCCTGAAGCTTTCTTT; j_gene: TRBJ1-1; d_gene: TRBD1; v_gene: TRBV5-1; abundance: -
CDR3aa: CASSPDTSAGELFF; CDR3nt: TGTGCCAGCTCACCGGACACATCTGCCGGGGAGCTGTTTTTT; j_gene: TRBJ2-2; d_gene: -; v_gene: TRBV18; abundance: few
CDR3aa: CASSLGADYTDTQYF; CDR3nt: TGTGCCAGCAGCCTGGGGGCTGACTACACAGATACGCAGTATTTT; j_gene: TRBJ2-3; d_gene: -; v_gene: TRBV5-4; abundance: many
CDR3aa: CSGREDRDTQYF; CDR3nt: TGCAGTGGGCGGGAGGACAGGGATACGCAGTATTTT; j_gene: TRBJ2-3; d_gene: -; v_gene: TRBV20-1; abundance: many
CDR3aa: CASSQENSGINEQYF; CDR3nt: TGTGCCAGCAGCCAAGAAAATAGTGGTATCAACGAGCAGTACTTC; j_gene: TRBJ2-7; d_gene: -; v_gene: TRBV3-1; abundance: -
CDR3aa: CASTRDTYEQYF; CDR3nt: TGTGCCAGCACCCGGGACACTTACGAGCAGTACTTC; j_gene: TRBJ2-7; d_gene: -; v_gene: TRBV5-5; abundance: many
CDR3aa: CASSQVAGHSREQFF; CDR3nt: TGTGCCAGCAGCCAAGTCGCTGGTCACTCGCGGGAGCAGTTCTTC; j_gene: TRBJ2-1; d_gene: -; v_gene: TRBV3-1; abundance: -
CDR3aa: CASSSRSTGRASDTQYF; CDR3nt: TGTGCCAGCAGTTCCCGATCGACAGGGAGGGCCTCAGATACGCAGTATTTT; j_gene: TRBJ2-3; d_gene: -; v_gene: TRBV27; abundance: -
CDR3aa: CAIRATRMEKLFF; CDR3nt: TGTGCCATCCGGGCAACCCGCATGGAAAAACTGTTTTTT; j_gene: TRBJ1-4; d_gene: -; v_gene: TRBV10-3; abundance: many
CDR3aa: CASSLARGRGNIQYF; CDR3nt: TGCGCCAGCAGCTTGGCCAGGGGCAGGGGTAACATTCAGTACTTC; j_gene: TRBJ2-4; d_gene: -; v_gene: TRBV5-1; abundance: few
CDR3aa: CASSSPGTSTDTQYF; CDR3nt: TGTGCCAGCAGCTCCCCGGGGACTAGCACAGATACGCAGTATTTT; j_gene: TRBJ2-3; d_gene: -; v_gene: TRBV28; abundance: -
CDR3aa: CASSFPQGTQYF; CDR3nt: TGTGCCAGCAGCTTTCCACAGGGTACGCAGTATTTT; j_gene: TRBJ2-3; d_gene: -; v_gene: TRBV7-9; abundance: -
CDR3aa: CASSFFSGNEQYF; CDR3nt: TGTGCCAGCAGCTTCTTCTCGGGGAACGAGCAGTACTTC; j_gene: TRBJ2-7; d_gene: -; v_gene: TRBV7-9; abundance: -
CDR3aa: CASSLDGQYTQYF; CDR3nt: TGTGCCAGCAGCTTGGATGGGCAGTATACGCAGTATTTT; j_gene: TRBJ2-3; d_gene: -; v_gene: TRBV5-5; abundance: -
CDR3aa: CASSLPETVNEQFF; CDR3nt: TGTGCCAGCAGCTTGCCGGAAACTGTCAATGAGCAGTTCTTC; j_gene: TRBJ2-1; d_gene: -; v_gene: TRBV5-5; abundance: many
CDR3aa: CASSLKAGGAGELFF; CDR3nt: TGTGCCAGCAGTTTAAAGGCGGGAGGGGCCGGGGAGCTGTTTTTT; j_gene: TRBJ2-2; d_gene: TRBD2; v_gene: TRBV12-3/TRBV12-4; abundance: few
CDR3aa: CASSYSGPLSNQPQHF; CDR3nt: TGTGCCAGCAGTTATTCCGGGCCTTTAAGTAATCAGCCCCAGCATTTT; j_gene: TRBJ1-5; d_gene: -; v_gene: TRBV6-5; abundance: many
CDR3aa: CASSLWTGEVYEQYF; CDR3nt: TGCGCCAGCAGCTTATGGACAGGGGAGGTCTACGAGCAGTACTTC; j_gene: TRBJ2-7; d_gene: TRBD1; v_gene: TRBV5-1; abundance: -
CDR3aa: CASSFGGHSYEQYF; CDR3nt: TGTGCCAGCAGTTTTGGGGGACACTCCTACGAGCAGTACTTC; j_gene: TRBJ2-7; d_gene: -; v_gene: TRBV12-3/TRBV12-4; abundance: few
CDR3aa: CSAQNRANTEAFF; CDR3nt: TGCAGCGCCCAGAACAGGGCCAACACTGAAGCTTTCTTT; j_gene: TRBJ1-1; d_gene: -; v_gene: TRBV29-1; abundance: many
CDR3aa: CRVASGHTSHEQFF; CDR3nt: TGCAGGGTAGCTAGCGGCCACACAAGCCATGAGCAGTTCTTC; j_gene: TRBJ2-1; d_gene: TRBD2; v_gene: TRBV20-1; abundance: few
CDR3aa: CATSTTSGALYEQYF; CDR3nt: TGTGCCACCAGCACCACTAGCGGGGCTCTATACGAGCAGTACTTC; j_gene: TRBJ2-7; d_gene: TRBD2; v_gene: TRBV15; abundance: -
CDR3aa: CASSLYPSNDPQETQYF; CDR3nt: TGCGCCAGCAGCTTGTACCCCAGCAACGACCCCCAAGAGACCCAGTACTTC; j_gene: TRBJ2-5; d_gene: -; v_gene: TRBV5-1; abundance: many
CDR3aa: CASSRGLGTWEQPHEQYF; CDR3nt: TGTGCCAGCAGCCGAGGATTGGGTACGTGGGAGCAACCCCACGAGCAGTACTTC; j_gene: TRBJ2-7; d_gene: -; v_gene: TRBV11-1; abundance: -
CDR3aa: CASSSSGTRGTGELFF; CDR3nt: TGCGCCAGCAGCTCATCCGGGACTCGAGGCACCGGGGAGCTGTTTTTT; j_gene: TRBJ2-2; d_gene: -; v_gene: TRBV5-1; abundance: few
CDR3aa: CASSLEPAGQYF; CDR3nt: TGTGCCAGCAGCTTGGAACCAGCGGGGCAGTATTTT; j_gene: TRBJ2-3; d_gene: -; v_gene: TRBV5-6; abundance: -
CDR3aa: CASSLETSGSGDTQYF; CDR3nt: TGCGCCAGCAGCTTGGAGACTAGCGGGAGTGGGGATACGCAGTATTTT; j_gene: TRBJ2-3; d_gene: TRBD2; v_gene: TRBV5-1; abundance: many
CDR3aa: CSGLRSYEQYF; CDR3nt: TGCAGTGGCCTGAGATCCTACGAGCAGTACTTC; j_gene: TRBJ2-7; d_gene: -; v_gene: TRBV20-1; abundance: few
CDR3aa: CASSTGGLTYQETQYF; CDR3nt: TGTGCCAGCAGCACAGGGGGCCTCACGTACCAAGAGACCCAGTACTTC; j_gene: TRBJ2-5; d_gene: TRBD1; v_gene: TRBV3-1; abundance: few